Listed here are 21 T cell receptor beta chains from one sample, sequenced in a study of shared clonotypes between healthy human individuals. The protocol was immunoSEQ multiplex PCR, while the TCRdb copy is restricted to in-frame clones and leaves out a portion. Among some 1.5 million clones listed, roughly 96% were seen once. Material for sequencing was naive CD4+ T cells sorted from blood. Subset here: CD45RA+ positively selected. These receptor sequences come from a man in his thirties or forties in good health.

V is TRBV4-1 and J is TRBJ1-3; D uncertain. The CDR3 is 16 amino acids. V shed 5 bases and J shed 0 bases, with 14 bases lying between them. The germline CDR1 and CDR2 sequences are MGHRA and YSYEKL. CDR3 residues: CASSLKPANSGNTIYF. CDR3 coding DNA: TGCGCCAGCAGCTTGAAACCAGCAAACTCTGGAAACACCATATATTTT.

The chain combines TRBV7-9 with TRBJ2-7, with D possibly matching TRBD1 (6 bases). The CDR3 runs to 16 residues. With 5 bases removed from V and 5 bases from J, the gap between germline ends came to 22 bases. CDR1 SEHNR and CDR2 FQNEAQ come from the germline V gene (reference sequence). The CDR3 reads CASSPTPDRVPDEQYF. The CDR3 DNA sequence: TGTGCCAGCAGCCCAACCCCGGACAGAGTTCCTGACGAGCAGTACTTC.

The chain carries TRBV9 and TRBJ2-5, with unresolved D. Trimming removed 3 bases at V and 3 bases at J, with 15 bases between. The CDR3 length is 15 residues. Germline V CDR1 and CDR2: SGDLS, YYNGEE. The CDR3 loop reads CASSGLGRNKETQYF. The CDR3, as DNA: TGTGCCAGCAGCGGCCTCGGACGCAATAAAGAGACCCAGTACTTC.

The CDR3 DNA sequence: TGTGCCAGCAGTTTAGCGGGGGAGGGCACCGGGGAGCTGTTTTTT. Translated: CASSLAGEGTGELFF. The J gene is TRBJ2-2, the V gene TRBV28, with 7 positions matching TRBD2. The CDR3 is 15 amino acids. V shed 2 bases, J shed 4 bases, and the junction held 4 bases outside the gene matches. Per the germline V gene, CDR1 is MDHEN and CDR2 is SYDVKM.

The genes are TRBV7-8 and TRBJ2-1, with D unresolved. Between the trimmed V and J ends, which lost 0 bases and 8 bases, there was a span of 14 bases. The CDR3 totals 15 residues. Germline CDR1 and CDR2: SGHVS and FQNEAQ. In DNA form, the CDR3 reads TGTGCCAGCAGCTTAGCGCACTCCCCCCTTGATGAGCAGTTCTTC. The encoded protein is CASSLAHSPLDEQFF.

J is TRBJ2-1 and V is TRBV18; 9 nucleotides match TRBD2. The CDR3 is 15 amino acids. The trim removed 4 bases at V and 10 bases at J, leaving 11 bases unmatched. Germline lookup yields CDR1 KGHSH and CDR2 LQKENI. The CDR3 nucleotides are TGTGCCAGCTCACTCCCGGGACTAGCCTCAGGGGAGCAGTTCTTC. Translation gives CASSLPGLASGEQFF.

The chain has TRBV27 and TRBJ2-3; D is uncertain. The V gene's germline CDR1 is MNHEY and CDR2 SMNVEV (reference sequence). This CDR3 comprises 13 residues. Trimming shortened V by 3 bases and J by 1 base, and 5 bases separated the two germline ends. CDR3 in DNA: TGTGCCAGCAGTTTCATTCGCACAGATACGCAGTATTTT. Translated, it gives CASSFIRTDTQYF.

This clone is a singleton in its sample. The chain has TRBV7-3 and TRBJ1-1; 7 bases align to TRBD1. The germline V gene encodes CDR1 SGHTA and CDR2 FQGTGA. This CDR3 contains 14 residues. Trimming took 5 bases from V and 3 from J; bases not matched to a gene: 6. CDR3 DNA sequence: TGTGCCAGCAGCCTCAACAGGGGCGACACTGAAGCTTTCTTT. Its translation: CASSLNRGDTEAFF.

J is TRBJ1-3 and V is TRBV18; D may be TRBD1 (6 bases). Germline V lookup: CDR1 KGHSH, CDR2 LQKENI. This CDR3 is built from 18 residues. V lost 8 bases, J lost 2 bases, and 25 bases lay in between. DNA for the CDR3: TGTGCCAGCAACACCCTGCCAGCGGGCGGGACACCTGGAAACACCATATATTTT. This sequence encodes CASNTLPAGGTPGNTIYF.

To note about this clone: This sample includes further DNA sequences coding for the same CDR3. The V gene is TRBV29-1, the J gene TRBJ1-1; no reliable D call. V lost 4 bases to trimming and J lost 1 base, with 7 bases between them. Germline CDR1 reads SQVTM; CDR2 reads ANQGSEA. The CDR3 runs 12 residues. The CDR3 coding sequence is TGCAGCGTTGTAGGTGGGAACACTGAAGCTTTCTTT. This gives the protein CSVVGGNTEAFF.

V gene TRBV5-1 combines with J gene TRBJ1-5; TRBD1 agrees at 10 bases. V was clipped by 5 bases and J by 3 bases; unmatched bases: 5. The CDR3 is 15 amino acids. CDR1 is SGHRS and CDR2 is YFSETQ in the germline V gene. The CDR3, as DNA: TGCGCCAGCAGGCCGGACAGGGGGATCAATCAGCCCCAGCATTTT. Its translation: CASRPDRGINQPQHF.

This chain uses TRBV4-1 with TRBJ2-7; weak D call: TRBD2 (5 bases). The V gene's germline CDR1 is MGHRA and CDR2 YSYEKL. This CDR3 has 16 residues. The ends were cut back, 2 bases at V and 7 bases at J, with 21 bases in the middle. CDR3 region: CASSQSGGRLPREQYF. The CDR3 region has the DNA TGCGCCAGCAGCCAATCCGGAGGCCGCCTCCCGCGGGAGCAGTACTTC.

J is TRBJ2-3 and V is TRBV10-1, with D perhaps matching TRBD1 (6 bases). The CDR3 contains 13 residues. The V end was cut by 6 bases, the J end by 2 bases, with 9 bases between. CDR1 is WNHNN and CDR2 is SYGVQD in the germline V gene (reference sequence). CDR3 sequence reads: CASRGDTTDTQYF. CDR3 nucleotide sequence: TGCGCCAGCAGGGGGGACACCACAGATACGCAGTATTTT.

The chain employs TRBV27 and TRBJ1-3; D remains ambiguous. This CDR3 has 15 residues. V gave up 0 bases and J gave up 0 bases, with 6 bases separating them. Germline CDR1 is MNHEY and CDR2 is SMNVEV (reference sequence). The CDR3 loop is CASSLSASSGNTIYF. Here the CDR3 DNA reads TGTGCCAGCAGTTTATCTGCCAGCTCTGGAAACACCATATATTTT.

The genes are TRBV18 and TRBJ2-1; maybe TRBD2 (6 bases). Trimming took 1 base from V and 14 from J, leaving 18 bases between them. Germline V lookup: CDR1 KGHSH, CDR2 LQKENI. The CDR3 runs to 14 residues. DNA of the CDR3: TGTGCCAGCTCACCACAGTACGGGAGTCTTAGGGAGTTCTTC. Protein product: CASSPQYGSLREFF. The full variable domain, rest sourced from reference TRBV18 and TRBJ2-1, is NAGVMQNPRHLVRRRGQEARLRCSPMKGHSHVYWYRQLPEEGLKFMVYLQKENIIDESGMPKERFSAEFPKEGPSILRIQQVVRGDSAAYFCASSPQYGSLREFFGPGTRLTVL.

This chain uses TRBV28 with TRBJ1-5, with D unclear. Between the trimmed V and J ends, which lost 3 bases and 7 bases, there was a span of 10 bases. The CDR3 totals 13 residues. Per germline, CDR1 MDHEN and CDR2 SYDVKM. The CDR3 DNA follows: TGTGCCAGCAGTTTTGTTGGTTGGCAGCCCCAGCATTTT. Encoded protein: CASSFVGWQPQHF.

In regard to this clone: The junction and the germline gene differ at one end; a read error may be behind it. The CDR3 DNA reads as TGTGCCAGCAGCCTAGCGGAAACCTACAATGAGCAGTTCTTC. This translates into CASSLAETYNEQFF. The chain employs TRBV7-8 and TRBJ2-1; 7 nucleotides line up with TRBD2. The CDR3 spans 14 residues. Germline V gives CDR1 SGHVS, CDR2 FQNEAQ.

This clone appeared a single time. CDR3 nucleotide sequence: TGCAGCGTTCCTTATATGACTAGCGGGAGCGTGATTGAGCAGTTCTTC. It is translated as CSVPYMTSGSVIEQFF. The chain combines TRBV29-1 with TRBJ2-1, with TRBD2 matching 12 bases. With V trimmed by 5 bases and J by 9 bases, 14 bases remained unmatched. The CDR3 is 16 residues long. Germline V gene sequence: CDR1 SQVTM, CDR2 ANQGSEA.

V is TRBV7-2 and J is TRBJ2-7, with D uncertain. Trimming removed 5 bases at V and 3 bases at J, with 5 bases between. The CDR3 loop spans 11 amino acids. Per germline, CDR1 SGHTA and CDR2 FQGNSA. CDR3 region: CASSTVYEQYF. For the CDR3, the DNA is TGTGCCAGCAGCACCGTCTACGAGCAGTACTTC. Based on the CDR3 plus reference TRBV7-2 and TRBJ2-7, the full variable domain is GAGVSQSPSNKVTEKGKDVELRCDPISGHTALYWYRQSLGQGLEFLIYFQGNSAPDKSGLPSDRFSAERTGGSVSTLTIQRTQQEDSAVYLCASSTVYEQYFGPGTRLTVT.

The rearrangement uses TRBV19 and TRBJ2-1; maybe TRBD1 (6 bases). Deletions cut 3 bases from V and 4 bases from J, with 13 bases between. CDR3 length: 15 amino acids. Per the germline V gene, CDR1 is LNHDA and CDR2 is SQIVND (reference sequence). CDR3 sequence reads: CASSISTGFYNEQFF. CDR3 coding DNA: TGTGCCAGTAGTATTTCAACAGGGTTTTACAATGAGCAGTTCTTC.

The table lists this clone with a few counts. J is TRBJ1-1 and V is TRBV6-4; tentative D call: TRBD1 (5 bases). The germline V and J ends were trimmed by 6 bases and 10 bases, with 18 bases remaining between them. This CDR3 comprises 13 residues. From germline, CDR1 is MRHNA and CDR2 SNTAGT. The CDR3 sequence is CASRETVLHSAFF. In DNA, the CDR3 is TGTGCCAGCAGAGAGACAGTTTTGCACTCAGCTTTCTTT.